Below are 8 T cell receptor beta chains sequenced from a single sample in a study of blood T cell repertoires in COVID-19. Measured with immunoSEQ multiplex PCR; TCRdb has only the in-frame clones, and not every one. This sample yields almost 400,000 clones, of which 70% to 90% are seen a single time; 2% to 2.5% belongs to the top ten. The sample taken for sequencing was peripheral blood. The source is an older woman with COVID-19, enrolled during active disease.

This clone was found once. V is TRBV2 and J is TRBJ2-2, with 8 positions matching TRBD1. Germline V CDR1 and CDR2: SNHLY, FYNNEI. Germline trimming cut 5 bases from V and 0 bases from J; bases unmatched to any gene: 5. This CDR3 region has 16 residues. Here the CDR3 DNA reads TGTGCCAGCAGTAAAAACAGGGGGTCGAACACCGGGGAGCTGTTTTTT. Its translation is CASSKNRGSNTGELFF.

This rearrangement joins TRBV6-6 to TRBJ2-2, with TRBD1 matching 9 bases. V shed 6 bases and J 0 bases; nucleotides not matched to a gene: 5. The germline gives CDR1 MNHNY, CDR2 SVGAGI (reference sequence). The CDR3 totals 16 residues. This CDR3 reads CASSQGTGPNTGELFF. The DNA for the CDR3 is TGTGCCAGCAGCCAGGGGACAGGGCCGAACACCGGGGAGCTGTTTTTT.

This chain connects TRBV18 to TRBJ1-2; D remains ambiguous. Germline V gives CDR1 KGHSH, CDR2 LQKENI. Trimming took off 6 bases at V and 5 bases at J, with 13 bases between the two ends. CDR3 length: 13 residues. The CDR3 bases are TGTGCCAGCTCTCAACGGGGAGGATATGGCTACACCTTC. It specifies CASSQRGGYGYTF.

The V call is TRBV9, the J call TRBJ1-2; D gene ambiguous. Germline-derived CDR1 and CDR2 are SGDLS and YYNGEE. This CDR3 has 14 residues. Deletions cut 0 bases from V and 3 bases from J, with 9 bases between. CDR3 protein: CASSVAPDHYGYTF. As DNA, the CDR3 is TGTGCCAGCAGCGTAGCGCCAGATCACTATGGCTACACCTTC.

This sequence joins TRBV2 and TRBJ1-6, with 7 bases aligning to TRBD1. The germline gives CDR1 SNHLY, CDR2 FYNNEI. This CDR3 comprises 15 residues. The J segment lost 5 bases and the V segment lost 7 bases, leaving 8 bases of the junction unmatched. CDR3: CASTPRQGNNSPLHF. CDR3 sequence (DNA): TGTGCCAGCACCCCGAGACAGGGCAATAATTCACCCCTCCACTTT.

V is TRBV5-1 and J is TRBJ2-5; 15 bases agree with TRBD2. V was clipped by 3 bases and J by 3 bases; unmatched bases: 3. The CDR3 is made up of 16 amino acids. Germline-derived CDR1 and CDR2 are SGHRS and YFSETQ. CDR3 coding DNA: TGCGCCAGCAGCTGGACTAGCGGGGGGGCGAAAGAGACCCAGTACTTC. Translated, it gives CASSWTSGGAKETQYF.

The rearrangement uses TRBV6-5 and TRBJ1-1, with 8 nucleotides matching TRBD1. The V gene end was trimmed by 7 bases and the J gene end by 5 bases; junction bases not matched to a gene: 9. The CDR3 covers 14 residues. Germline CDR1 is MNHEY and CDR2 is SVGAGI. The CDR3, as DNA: TGTGCCAGCATTAATGACAGGGGTAGGACTGAAGCTTTCTTT. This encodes CASINDRGRTEAFF.

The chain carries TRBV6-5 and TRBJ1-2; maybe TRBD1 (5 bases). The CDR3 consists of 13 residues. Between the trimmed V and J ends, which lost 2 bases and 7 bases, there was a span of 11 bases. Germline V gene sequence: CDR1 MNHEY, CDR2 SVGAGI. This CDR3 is CASSYGAVIGYTF. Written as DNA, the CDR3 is TGTGCCAGCAGTTACGGGGCAGTCATTGGCTACACCTTC.